The rows below give T cell receptor beta chains drawn from one sample of a study of shared clonotypes between healthy human individuals. Only in-frame clones appear in the TCRdb table, and some are missing; sequencing was by immunoSEQ multiplex PCR. The sample has roughly 700,000 clones, over 65% seen once. Source material: memory CD4+ T cells sorted from blood. The receptors stem from a woman in her twenties or thirties in good health. Both conserved end residues are trimmed from each CDR3. Each record gives: J gene, V gene, CDR3 protein.

TRBJ2-1 TRBV4-1 ASSQPRGPSSYNEQF
TRBJ1-1 TRBV28 ASTPWGSEAF
TRBJ1-5 TRBV7-2 ASSILPPWGLLGNQPQH
TRBJ1-2 TRBV28 ASSVYRGRGYT
TRBJ2-1 TRBV6-4 ASSSIAGVVEQF
TRBJ2-4 TRBV4-1 ASSFVQVQANIQY
TRBJ2-1 TRBV6-5 ASSNVNEQF
TRBJ2-2 TRBV6-1 ASSAKSGNTGELF
TRBJ1-2 TRBV7-2 ASSLTRGGGYT
TRBJ2-5 TRBV27 ASSQWTIPETQY
TRBJ2-7 TRBV10-3 AISGGYEQY
TRBJ1-1 TRBV27 ASSLVPGGEAF
TRBJ1-1 TRBV29-1 SAPVEGTLWTEAF
TRBJ2-3 TRBV9 ASSSGLATDTQY
TRBJ2-3 TRBV19 ASSISPEGADTQY
TRBJ2-7 TRBV6-1 ASSERRTPNFLEQY
TRBJ1-2 TRBV6-5 ASSSRTEYGYT
TRBJ2-4 TRBV10-1 ASSEGRARKNIQY
TRBJ2-1 TRBV2 ASSDKPTSGRQDEQF
TRBJ2-1 TRBV5-1 ASSLGSGNEQF
TRBJ1-2 TRBV7-9 ASSFGTDYGYT
TRBJ2-5 TRBV20-1 SFVTETQY
TRBJ2-5 TRBV28 ASSPLGQGQETQY
TRBJ2-7 TRBV7-8 ASSALLAGSYEQY
TRBJ2-7 TRBV7-3 ASSLPGTSGTPYEQY
TRBJ2-5 TRBV6-1 ASRQPQETQY
TRBJ2-3 TRBV15 ATSRERTLPDTQY
TRBJ2-7 TRBV5-8 ASSPSQY
TRBJ1-4 TRBV7-9 ASSPGGEKLF
TRBJ1-2 TRBV19 ASSIGPGLNDYGYT
TRBJ1-2 TRBV30 AWNLQGSGYT
TRBJ1-1 TRBV28 ASVRGLHTEAF
TRBJ1-3 TRBV4-1 ASSQGAGQGSSGNTIY
TRBJ2-3 TRBV11-1 ASSFRDRATDTQY
TRBJ2-5 TRBV7-3 ASSLTGGETQY
TRBJ2-3 TRBV4-1 ASSQYGIAAMSDTQY
TRBJ1-1 TRBV4-1 ASSSSALMNTEAF
TRBJ2-3 TRBV19 ASTRTGGTDTQY
TRBJ2-7 TRBV4-1 ASSKDGYEQY
TRBJ2-1 TRBV7-2 ASSLSSYNEQF
TRBJ2-5 TRBV5-1 ASSLSFPSGSRETQY
TRBJ2-7 TRBV28 ASSFDSYEQY
TRBJ1-3 TRBV27 ASRRGLGGNTIY
TRBJ2-7 TRBV28 ASSSSGRALEQY
TRBJ1-5 TRBV30 AWSPRGRGSNQPQH
TRBJ2-3 TRBV7-6 ASSTKIGVVGTDTQY
TRBJ2-3 TRBV5-1 ASSLAGTPEDTQY
TRBJ1-1 TRBV6-5 ASSYSGTGHTEAF
TRBJ2-5 TRBV28 ASSLSAGGRGTQY
TRBJ2-1 TRBV4-1 ASSQERRVAGNYNEQF
TRBJ2-1 TRBV29-1 SVERVAGFNEQF
TRBJ1-3 TRBV28 ASSSSTDSGNTIY